These 24 T cell receptor beta chains share one sample of origin, sequenced in a study of blood T cells in healthy people across ages. Primers used in a second PCR of roughly 7 to 12 cycles were a sample-barcoded 5' primer and a J-beta primer mix. TCRdb used MiXCR to reprocess the 5' RACE reads, holding one entry per CDR3 protein. Of 850,000 to 950,000 distinct CDR3 sequences in the sample, 25% to 30% were seen once. The specimen sequenced was blood. Every receptor here comes from a woman older than 75 in good health.

The table lists this clonotype with many counts. V and J are TRBV7-6 and TRBJ2-1; 10 bases agree with TRBD2. The germline V gene encodes CDR1 SGHVS and CDR2 FNYEAQ. J lost 4 bases, V lost 3 bases, and 3 bases had no gene match. This CDR3 has 15 residues. The chain's CDR3 is CASSFTSGVYNEQFF. The CDR3 region has the DNA TGTGCCAGCAGCTTCACTAGCGGGGTTTACAATGAGCAGTTCTTC. The full variable domain, completed using reference TRBV7-6 and TRBJ2-1, is GAGVSQSPRYKVTKRGQDVALRCDPISGHVSLYWYRQALGQGPEFLTYFNYEAQQDKSGLPNDRFSAERPEGSISTLTIQRTEQRDSAMYRCASSFTSGVYNEQFFGPGTRLTVL.

The chain combines TRBV15 with TRBJ2-2; D remains unclear. CDR1 and CDR2 from the germline V gene are LNHNV and YYDKDF (reference sequence). The CDR3 is 13 amino acids. V lost 0 bases and J 7 bases, leaving 6 bases between the germline ends. For the CDR3, the DNA is TGTGCCACCAGCAGAGACAGTGTCGGGGAGCTGTTTTTT. Amino acids: CATSRDSVGELFF.

The genes are TRBV7-8 and TRBJ1-1; TRBD1 matches 7 bases. There are 15 residues in the CDR3. The V segment lost 4 bases and the J segment 3 bases; nucleotides outside the gene matches: 8. The germline V gene has CDR1 SGHVS and CDR2 FQNEAQ. CDR3 in amino acids: CASSSGGMTDTEAFF. The CDR3 region has the DNA TGTGCCAGCAGCTCAGGGGGTATGACGGACACTGAAGCTTTCTTT.

Points on this clonotype: Since a much larger clone is just one base distant, this may be a read error. The rearrangement joins TRBV2 to TRBJ2-5; TRBD2 matches 7 bases. The V gene end was trimmed by 6 bases and the J gene end by 5 bases; junction bases not matched to a gene: 9. Germline V gene lookup returns CDR1 SNHLY and CDR2 FYNNEI. This CDR3 region has 14 residues. As DNA, the CDR3 is TGTGCCAGCAGGGCTAGCGGCATTAGGGAGACCCAGTACTTC. It translates to CASRASGIRETQYF.

At least ten counts were recorded for this clonotype. The chain links TRBV7-2 to TRBJ2-3, with 10 nucleotides matching TRBD2. The CDR3 loop spans 17 amino acids. V lost 0 bases to trimming and J lost 1 base; unmatched junction nucleotides: 4. Germline V gene sequence: CDR1 SGHTA, CDR2 FQGNSA. CDR3 in amino acids: CASSLAPLAGGTDTQYF. The CDR3 bases are TGTGCCAGCAGCTTAGCGCCCCTAGCGGGGGGCACAGATACGCAGTATTTT.

V is TRBV14 and J is TRBJ1-1; D is perhaps TRBD1 (5 bases). The V end lost 0 bases, the J end lost 6 bases, and 20 bases lay between the germline ends. Germline V lookup: CDR1 SGHDN, CDR2 FVKESK. This CDR3 has 17 residues. This CDR3 reads CASSQDRRLSQDPEAFF. CDR3 nucleotides: TGTGCCAGCAGCCAAGATCGTCGGCTTTCACAGGACCCTGAAGCTTTCTTT.

The chain joins TRBV12-2 to TRBJ1-2. TRBV12-2 is a documented pseudogene. This CDR3 region has 15 residues. CDR3 bases: TGTGCAAGTCGCTTAAGGTCAGCCCCTAACTATGGCTACACCTTC. Residues: CASRLRSAPNYGYTF.

The genes are TRBV12-5 and TRBJ2-2, with 7 bases fitting TRBD1. Looked up from germline, CDR1 is LGHNT and CDR2 is FRNRAP. J was trimmed by 7 bases and V by 5 bases; bases with no gene match: 1. The CDR3 contains 12 residues. In DNA, the CDR3 is TGTGCTAGTGGTCCAGGGGGCGGGGAGCTGTTTTTT. Protein: CASGPGGGELFF.

Note on this clonotype: Possible read error: a much larger clone is one base away. This rearrangement joins TRBV7-9 to TRBJ1-1; D ambiguous. The CDR3 loop spans 12 amino acids. Germline V gene data show CDR1 as SEHNR and CDR2 as FQNEAQ (reference sequence). V was clipped by 5 bases and J by 10 bases, with 14 bases between them. CDR3 residues: CASSRLSIGAFF. In DNA, the CDR3 is TGTGCCAGCAGCCGTCTGAGCATAGGAGCTTTCTTT.

The rearrangement uses TRBV20-1 and TRBJ1-1; no reliable D call. V lost 2 bases and J lost 2, with 9 bases in between. Germline V gene data show CDR1 as DFQATT and CDR2 as SNEGSKA (reference sequence). The CDR3 has 13 amino acids. Written as DNA, the CDR3 is TGCAGTGCTAGACCGAACCTCAACACTGAAGCTTTCTTT. Protein sequence: CSARPNLNTEAFF.

V is TRBV7-2 and J is TRBJ1-2, with no clear D. Germline CDR1 is SGHTA and CDR2 is FQGNSA. Trimming took off 4 bases at V and 4 bases at J, with 22 bases between the two ends. The CDR3 totals 17 residues. The CDR3 DNA reads TGTGCCAGCAGCTCGCGCCCCCCAGGACGGACCTTCTATGGCTACACCTTC. Encoded protein: CASSSRPPGRTFYGYTF.

The table lists this clonotype with a few counts. This rearrangement joins TRBV19 to TRBJ2-1, with a weak D call TRBD1 (5 bases). The germline V gene has CDR1 LNHDA and CDR2 SQIVND (reference sequence). The CDR3 extends over 13 amino acids. Trimming left V 2 bases short and J 8 bases short, with 10 bases between. The DNA for the CDR3 is TGTGCCAGTAGTATACCCTGGGGCTATGAGCAGTTCTTC. Protein sequence: CASSIPWGYEQFF.

The table lists this clonotype with a count of one. The gene calls are TRBV20-1 and TRBJ2-1; possible D gene TRBD1, 5 bases. This CDR3 spans 16 amino acids. CDR1 and CDR2 from the germline V gene are DFQATT and SNEGSKA (reference sequence). V shed 0 bases and J shed 3 bases, with 15 bases lying between them. CDR3 residues: CSARDSMGPNYNEQFF. The CDR3 region has the DNA TGCAGTGCTAGAGATTCGATGGGGCCAAACTACAATGAGCAGTTCTTC.

This clonotype was observed many times. The V gene is TRBV12-3 or TRBV12-4, the J gene TRBJ2-7; no clear D. V was pared by 5 bases and J by 3 bases, with 8 bases between. There are 12 residues in the CDR3. In nucleotides, the CDR3 is TGTGCCAGCAGTCAGACCGTCTACGAGCAGTACTTC. Translating gives CASSQTVYEQYF.

This clonotype was recorded many times. The CDR3 DNA reads as TGCAGTGCTGTTAGACAGGCCCTCGAGCAGTACTTC. Its protein is CSAVRQALEQYF. The chain joins TRBV20-1 to TRBJ2-5; D is possibly TRBD1 (6 bases). The J call may be incorrect, as the DNA end agrees better with TRBJ2-7. Germline loops: CDR1 DFQATT, CDR2 SNEGSKA (reference sequence). This CDR3 is 12 amino acids long.

Points on this clonotype: A much larger clone differs from this one at a single base, so this may be a read error. The CDR3 region has the DNA TGTGCCAGCAGCTTAGAACCTTATAGCAATCAGCCCCAGCATTTT. Translation: CASSLEPYSNQPQHF. The chain links TRBV7-2 to TRBJ1-5; no clear D gene. The V end lost 1 base, the J end lost 0 bases, and 7 bases lay between the germline ends. Germline values: CDR1 SGHTA, CDR2 FQGNSA. The CDR3 has 15 residues.

The chain's CDR3 is CASSSTINTEAFF. The DNA of the CDR3 is TGTGCCAGCAGCTCAACTATCAACACTGAAGCTTTCTTT. This chain links TRBV7-2 with TRBJ1-1, with no clear D. Germline V gene data show CDR1 as SGHTA and CDR2 as FQGNSA. Trimming took 4 bases from V and 2 from J, leaving 8 bases between them. This CDR3 is built from 13 residues.

The sample holds many counts of this clonotype. V usage is TRBV20-1 and J usage is TRBJ2-3, with 8 bases that match TRBD2. CDR1 is DFQATT, CDR2 SNEGSKA, per germline (reference sequence). The V and J ends lost 5 bases and 2 bases, in that order; junction bases with no gene match: 9. The CDR3 is made up of 15 amino acids. CDR3 coding DNA: TGCAGTGCTCACGGAAATAGCGGGGTCACAGATACGCAGTATTTT. It encodes CSAHGNSGVTDTQYF.

This clonotype was counted between two and nine times. One end of the junction varies from germline; a read error may be responsible. The rearrangement joins TRBV5-1 to TRBJ2-7; 8 bases match TRBD2. The CDR3 contains 14 residues. CDR1 and CDR2 (germline): SGHRS, YFSETQ. CDR3: CTSALIAGSYEQYF. The CDR3, as DNA: TGCACCAGCGCTCTTATAGCGGGGTCCTACGAGCAGTACTTC.

This chain uses TRBV2 with TRBJ1-6, with TRBD1 identical over 9 bases. Germline CDR1 reads SNHLY; CDR2 reads FYNNEI. V lost 9 bases and J lost 8; bases outside the gene matches: 2. The CDR3 covers 12 residues. The DNA for the CDR3 is TGTGCCAGGGGGACAGGGCATTCACCCCTCCACTTT. It specifies CARGTGHSPLHF.

This clonotype has at least ten counts. This chain connects TRBV27 to TRBJ2-1; D is possibly TRBD2 (7 bases). The V and J ends lost 1 base and 7 bases respectively, with 17 bases between them. The CDR3 runs to 16 residues. From germline, CDR1 is MNHEY and CDR2 SMNVEV (reference sequence). The DNA for the CDR3 is TGTGCCAGCAGTTTATTAAAAGGGGGGGGGATAAATGAGCAGTTCTTC. This gives the protein CASSLLKGGGINEQFF.

Turning to this clonotype: Just one base apart from a much larger clone, this may be a read error. The CDR3 nucleotides read TGTGCCAGCAGCAAACTAGATAACAATGAGCAGTACTTC. Protein: CASSKLDNNEQYF. The chain uses TRBV6-4 and TRBJ2-5; maybe TRBD2 (5 bases). CDR1 and CDR2 (germline): MRHNA, SNTAGT. Deletions cut 6 bases from V and 11 bases from J, with 19 bases between. The CDR3 is 13 amino acids.

This clonotype came up many times. V and J are TRBV12-3 or TRBV12-4 and TRBJ2-5; D unresolved. The CDR3 extends over 12 amino acids. V was shortened by 2 bases and J by 3 bases, with 4 bases between the two germline ends. This chain's CDR3 is CASSLREETQYF. The CDR3 DNA is TGTGCCAGCAGTTTAAGGGAAGAGACCCAGTACTTC.

This clonotype was seen many times. V and J are TRBV6-1 and TRBJ1-5; 11 bases are shared with TRBD1. This CDR3 region has 14 residues. V lost 10 bases, J lost 4 bases, and 6 bases stayed unmatched. CDR1 and CDR2 (germline): MNHNS, SASEGT. The CDR3 coding sequence is TGTGCCACTGGACAGGGGGCAGGTAATCAGCCCCAGCATTTT. Protein product: CATGQGAGNQPQHF.